Shown below are 2 T cell receptor beta chains from a single sample sequenced in a study of blood T cell repertoires in COVID-19. TCRdb's table, derived via immunoSEQ multiplex PCR, lists solely in-frame clones and lacks some. The sample contains about 110,000 clones, 70% to 90% of which appear only once. Specimen: peripheral blood. These receptors all stem from a man in his forties or fifties with acute or convalescent COVID-19.

The rearrangement joins TRBV4-3 to TRBJ2-7; 8 bases agree with TRBD1. The CDR3 spans 19 residues. The germline V gene encodes CDR1 LGHNA and CDR2 YSLEER. V shed 0 bases, J shed 1 base, and the junction held 14 bases outside the gene matches. CDR3 sequence (DNA): TGCGCCAGCAGCCAAGAGGCCTACCGCTACAGGGGGAGGTCCTACGAGCAGTACTTC. Protein product: CASSQEAYRYRGRSYEQYF.

J is TRBJ1-1 and V is TRBV7-2; possible D gene TRBD1, 5 bases. This CDR3 spans 13 amino acids. The V end lost 3 bases, the J end lost 3 bases, and 8 bases lay between the germline ends. The germline CDR1 and CDR2 sequences are SGHTA and FQGNSA. The DNA of the CDR3 is TGTGCCAGCAGCTTTTCCAGGGACACTGAAGCTTTCTTT. As protein: CASSFSRDTEAFF. Filled out from reference TRBV7-2 and TRBJ1-1, the complete variable domain reads GAGVSQSPSNKVTEKGKDVELRCDPISGHTALYWYRQSLGQGLEFLIYFQGNSAPDKSGLPSDRFSAERTGGSVSTLTIQRTQQEDSAVYLCASSFSRDTEAFFGQGTRLTVV.